The 21 T cell receptor beta chains presented below share a single source sample, sequenced in a study of blood T cell repertoires in COVID-19. The method was immunoSEQ multiplex PCR; TCRdb's version includes in-frame clones alone and lacks a portion of them. The table includes 70,000 or so clones, about 69% detected once. Source material: peripheral blood. Every receptor here comes from a man in his 70s with acute or convalescent COVID-19.

The chain has TRBV24-1 and TRBJ2-1; TRBD1 aligns across 10 bases. Germline V gene data show CDR1 as KGHDR and CDR2 as SFDVKD. The V and J ends lost 9 bases and 5 bases, in that order; junction bases with no gene match: 6. This CDR3 spans 14 amino acids. The CDR3 DNA is TGTGCCACCGGGGACAGGGGTGTCAACAATGAGCAGTTCTTC. Its protein is CATGDRGVNNEQFF.

This clone was detected only once. This chain connects TRBV4-1 to TRBJ1-1, with TRBD1 identical over 9 bases. CDR1 and CDR2 (germline): MGHRA, YSYEKL. This CDR3 contains 18 residues. With V trimmed by 2 bases and J by 4 bases, 14 bases remained unmatched. The CDR3 DNA is TGCGCCAGCAGCCAATATGGAGGACAGGGGAGAAGCGGCACTGAAGCTTTCTTT. As protein: CASSQYGGQGRSGTEAFF.

The V gene is TRBV7-2, the J gene TRBJ2-2; no reliable D call. The CDR3 covers 14 residues. Germline CDR1 and CDR2: SGHTA and FQGNSA. V was trimmed by 3 bases and J by 7 bases, leaving 12 bases between them. CDR3 coding DNA: TGTGCCAGCAGCTTTCGTAACAAACGCGGGGAGCTGTTTTTT. Translation: CASSFRNKRGELFF.

This chain uses TRBV7-2 with TRBJ1-4; 9 bases agree with TRBD1. V gave up 7 bases and J gave up 6 bases; unmatched junction bases: 6. There are 14 residues in the CDR3. CDR1 and CDR2 (germline): SGHTA, FQGNSA. This CDR3 reads CASNPGQGHEKLFF. Written as DNA, the CDR3 is TGTGCCAGCAACCCGGGACAGGGTCATGAAAAACTGTTTTTT.

The chain employs TRBV7-8 and TRBJ2-7; TRBD2 matches at 12 bases. The CDR3 runs to 16 residues. V lost 0 bases, J lost 6 bases, and 6 bases stayed unmatched. Germline-derived CDR1 and CDR2 are SGHVS and FQNEAQ. The CDR3 DNA reads as TGTGCCAGCAGCTTAGCGGGGCTAGCGGGAGGGACCGAGCAGTACTTC. As protein: CASSLAGLAGGTEQYF.

The V call is TRBV9, the J call TRBJ2-1, with 9 positions matching TRBD2. This CDR3 comprises 16 residues. The V gene end was trimmed by 0 bases and the J gene end by 2 bases; junction bases not matched to a gene: 3. Germline V gives CDR1 SGDLS, CDR2 YYNGEE. DNA for the CDR3: TGTGCCAGCAGCGTAGGGCGGGAGGGCCCCTACAATGAGCAGTTCTTC. This gives the protein CASSVGREGPYNEQFF.

V and J are TRBV19 and TRBJ2-2; TRBD1 aligns across 7 bases. After removal of 8 bases from V and 0 bases from J, the junction contained 6 bases not matched to a gene. The germline V gene encodes CDR1 LNHDA and CDR2 SQIVND (reference sequence). The CDR3 loop spans 15 amino acids. The CDR3 nucleotides are TGTGCCAGTGAGGGGGCAGGGGCGAACACCGGGGAGCTGTTTTTT. The encoded protein is CASEGAGANTGELFF.

In its sample, this clone was seen a few times. The rearrangement links TRBV27 to TRBJ1-5, with a possible D match to TRBD1 (6 bases). Trimming left V 6 bases short and J 0 bases short, with 18 bases between. The germline CDR1 and CDR2 sequences are MNHEY and SMNVEV (reference sequence). This CDR3 has 17 residues. CDR3 protein: CASRYTGSIYSNQPQHF. The CDR3 nucleotides read TGTGCCAGCAGATATACAGGGTCGATCTATAGCAATCAGCCCCAGCATTTT.

This CDR3 reads CASSLDGGRASPLHF. Here the CDR3 DNA reads TGTGCCAGCAGCTTGGACGGGGGAAGGGCTTCACCCCTCCACTTT. The chain links TRBV5-5 to TRBJ1-6; D might be TRBD1 (5 bases). This CDR3 contains 15 residues. Germline CDR1 is SGHKS and CDR2 is YYEKEE (reference sequence). Trimming cost V 0 bases and J 9 bases, with 13 bases left between them.

V and J are TRBV12-5 and TRBJ2-3, with 11 bases matching TRBD2. Germline V gives CDR1 LGHNT, CDR2 FRNRAP. The CDR3 loop spans 13 amino acids. V lost 7 bases, J lost 6 bases, and 3 bases stayed unmatched. The CDR3 is CASALAGGDTQYF. DNA for the CDR3: TGTGCTAGTGCCTTAGCGGGAGGGGATACGCAGTATTTT.

The chain uses TRBV7-6 and TRBJ2-5, with TRBD2 matching over 7 bases. Germline CDR1 and CDR2: SGHVS and FNYEAQ. The CDR3 extends over 16 amino acids. Germline trimming cut 1 base from V and 1 base from J; bases unmatched to any gene: 6. The CDR3 loop reads CASSLGASGSQETQYF. The DNA of the CDR3 is TGTGCCAGCAGCTTAGGGGCTAGCGGTTCCCAAGAGACCCAGTACTTC.

This clone was recorded a few times. The J gene is TRBJ2-7, the V gene TRBV15; 12 nucleotides align to TRBD1. After removal of 4 bases from V and 9 bases from J, the junction contained 13 bases not matched to a gene. Germline V gene data show CDR1 as LNHNV and CDR2 as YYDKDF (reference sequence). This CDR3 is 16 amino acids long. The CDR3 is CATSTPAGTGGSSQYF. CDR3 in DNA: TGTGCCACCAGCACCCCGGCCGGGACAGGGGGCAGTTCGCAGTACTTC.

The chain uses TRBV29-1 and TRBJ2-3; D uncertain. This CDR3 region has 14 residues. Trimming took off 1 base at V and 2 bases at J, with 10 bases between the two ends. CDR1 and CDR2 from the germline V gene are SQVTM and ANQGSEA. CDR3 nucleotides: TGCAGCGTTGAAGGAACTACGACCACAGATACGCAGTATTTT. Protein product: CSVEGTTTTDTQYF.

In this sample, this clone turned up a few times. This chain links TRBV15 with TRBJ2-7; 9 bases are shared with TRBD1. The CDR3 consists of 14 residues. CDR1 and CDR2 from the germline V gene are LNHNV and YYDKDF (reference sequence). Trimming at V came to 4 bases and at J to 4 bases, leaving 5 bases not matched to a gene. The CDR3 DNA reads as TGTGCCACCAGCAAGAACAGGGGGCAATACGAGCAGTACTTC. Protein sequence: CATSKNRGQYEQYF.

The chain joins TRBV2 to TRBJ2-2; no clear D. The CDR3 has 13 residues. Looked up from germline, CDR1 is SNHLY and CDR2 is FYNNEI. Trimming pared 7 bases from V and 1 base from J, leaving 7 bases between. CDR3 region: CASNPGNTGELFF. The CDR3 DNA follows: TGTGCCAGCAATCCGGGGAACACCGGGGAGCTGTTTTTT.

This CDR3 reads CASSSRDSRPGYTF. The CDR3 DNA follows: TGTGCCAGCAGTTCCAGGGACAGCCGTCCTGGCTACACCTTC. This chain uses TRBV6-1 with TRBJ1-2; 7 bases align to TRBD1. After removal of 5 bases from V and 7 bases from J, the junction contained 10 bases not matched to a gene. The CDR3 totals 14 residues. Germline V CDR1 and CDR2: MNHNS, SASEGT.

Only one count was recorded for this clone. For the CDR3, the DNA is TGTGCCAGCAGCGAGACAGGGGACACAGATACGCAGTATTTT. This translates into CASSETGDTDTQYF. The genes are TRBV6-5 and TRBJ2-3; 8 positions agree with TRBD1. Germline CDR1 is MNHEY and CDR2 is SVGAGI. The CDR3 totals 14 residues. V trimming: 6 bases; J trimming: 2 bases; junction bases outside the gene matches: 4.

V gene TRBV14 combines with J gene TRBJ2-7; D possibly corresponds to TRBD2 (5 bases). The CDR3 sequence is 15 residues long. The ends were cut back, 4 bases at V and 3 bases at J, with 16 bases in the middle. Germline V lookup: CDR1 SGHDN, CDR2 FVKESK. The CDR3, as DNA: TGTGCCAGCAGCCCCGGACTGAGCTACCTCTACGAGCAGTACTTC. Translation: CASSPGLSYLYEQYF.

Only a few counts were recorded for this clone. This sequence joins TRBV27 and TRBJ2-7, with TRBD1 identical over 7 bases. The CDR3 is made up of 15 amino acids. Germline V gene lookup returns CDR1 MNHEY and CDR2 SMNVEV (reference sequence). With V trimmed by 6 bases and J by 0 bases, 8 bases remained unmatched. In DNA form, the CDR3 reads TGTGCCAGCAGGGCAGGGGGATGGAGCTCCTACGAGCAGTACTTC. Translating gives CASRAGGWSSYEQYF.

The J gene is TRBJ1-1, the V gene TRBV15, with a tentative D call TRBD1 (5 bases). CDR1 and CDR2 from the germline V gene are LNHNV and YYDKDF (reference sequence). V dropped 0 bases and J dropped 0 bases, with 8 bases sitting between them. The CDR3 is 15 amino acids. The chain's CDR3 is CATSREKGLNTEAFF. The CDR3 nucleotides read TGTGCCACCAGCAGAGAGAAGGGGCTGAACACTGAAGCTTTCTTT. Supplemented by reference TRBV15 and TRBJ1-1, the full variable domain reads DAMVIQNPRYQVTQFGKPVTLSCSQTLNHNVMYWYQQKSSQAPKLLFHYYDKDFNNEADTPDNFQSRRPNTSFCFLDIRSPGLGDTAMYLCATSREKGLNTEAFFGQGTRLTVV.

V usage is TRBV5-6 and J usage is TRBJ2-3, with a tentative D call TRBD2 (6 bases). Trimming left V 4 bases short and J 5 bases short, with 17 bases between. CDR1 is SGHDT, CDR2 YYEEEE, per germline. The CDR3 is made up of 15 amino acids. As DNA, the CDR3 is TGTGCCAGCAGCACGGACTATACTACAGGAGATACGCAGTATTTT. Amino acid sequence: CASSTDYTTGDTQYF.